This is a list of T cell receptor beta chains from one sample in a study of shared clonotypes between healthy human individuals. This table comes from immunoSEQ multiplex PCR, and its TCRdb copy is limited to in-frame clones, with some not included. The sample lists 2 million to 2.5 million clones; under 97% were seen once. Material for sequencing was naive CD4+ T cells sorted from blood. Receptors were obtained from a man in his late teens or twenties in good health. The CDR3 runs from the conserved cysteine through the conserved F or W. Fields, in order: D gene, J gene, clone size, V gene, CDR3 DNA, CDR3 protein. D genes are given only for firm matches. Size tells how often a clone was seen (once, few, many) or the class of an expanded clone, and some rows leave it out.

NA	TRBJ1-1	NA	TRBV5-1	TGCGCCAGCAGCTCGTTAGAGTCGAACACTGAAGCTTTCTTT	CASSSLESNTEAFF
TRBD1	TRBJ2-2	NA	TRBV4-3	TGCGCCAGCAGCCAAGTCAGGGGGCCAGCCGGGGAGCTGTTTTTT	CASSQVRGPAGELFF
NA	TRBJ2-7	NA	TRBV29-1	TGCAGCGTTCAGGGCTTGGGGGAGCAGTACTTC	CSVQGLGEQYF
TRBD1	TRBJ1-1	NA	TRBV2	TGTGCCAGCAACTCACAGGGGGGGAACACTGAAGCTTTCTTT	CASNSQGGNTEAFF
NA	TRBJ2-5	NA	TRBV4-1	TGCGCCAGCAGCCAAGCGGTGCAGACGGTACAAGAGACCCAGTACTTC	CASSQAVQTVQETQYF
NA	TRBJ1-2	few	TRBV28	TGTGCCACCACACAAGGGGTGGATGGCTACACCTTC	CATTQGVDGYTF
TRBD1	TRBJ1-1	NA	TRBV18	TGTGCCAGCTCACCACCGCTGGCAGGGGGAAGGGACACTGAAGCTTTCTTT	CASSPPLAGGRDTEAFF
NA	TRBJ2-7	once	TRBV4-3	TGCGCCAGCAGCCAAGATAATTCTTTCAGGCCCTACGAGCAGTACTTC	CASSQDNSFRPYEQYF
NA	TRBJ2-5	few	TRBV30	TGTGCCTGGAGTGTGGGCCAAGAGACCCAGTACTTC	CAWSVGQETQYF
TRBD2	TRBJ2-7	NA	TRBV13	TGTGCCAGCAGCACAACCCGGGGGGACTCACCCTACGAGCAGTACTTC	CASSTTRGDSPYEQYF
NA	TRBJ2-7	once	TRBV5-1	TGCGCCAGCAGCTTGGCCGGCCTTACCTACGAGCAGTACTTC	CASSLAGLTYEQYF
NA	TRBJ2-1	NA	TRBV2	TGTGCCGGGAGGACTAGTGGGGTTAGGGGGAACAATGAGCAGTTCTTC	CAGRTSGVRGNNEQFF
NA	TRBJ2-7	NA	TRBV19	TGTTCATGCGGGGACAGAGGCTACGAGCAGTACTTC	CSCGDRGYEQYF
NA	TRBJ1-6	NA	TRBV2	TGTGCCAGCAGTGACACATCACCCCTCCACTTT	CASSDTSPLHF
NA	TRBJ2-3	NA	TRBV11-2	TGTGCCAGCATCCGGGGCGCGGGCGGGACAGATACGCAGTATTTT	CASIRGAGGTDTQYF
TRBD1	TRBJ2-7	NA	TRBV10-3	TGTGCCATCAGTGGAATCGGAGCAGGGGGCTACGAGCAGTACTTC	CAISGIGAGGYEQYF
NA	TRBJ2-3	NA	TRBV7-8	TGTGCCAGCTTCCCGGCACAGGGCCCTAGCACAGATACGCAGTATTTT	CASFPAQGPSTDTQYF
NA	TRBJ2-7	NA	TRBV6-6	TGTGCCAGCAGTTCCAGGGACGAGTCGCGCGAGCAGTACTTC	CASSSRDESREQYF
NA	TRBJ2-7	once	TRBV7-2	TGTGCCAGCAGCTTAGTGGTTCAAAACTACGAGCAGTACTTC	CASSLVVQNYEQYF
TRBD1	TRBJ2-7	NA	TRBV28	TGTGCCAGCAGGGCCCGACAGGGGCCGGGGCAGTACTTC	CASRARQGPGQYF
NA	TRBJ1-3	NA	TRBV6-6	TGTGCCAGCAGTTACGGGCTACAAAAGGGCACCATATATTTT	CASSYGLQKGTIYF